The clone carrying this TCR beta chain has ten or more counts. This entry is derived from a study of T cells in Graves' hyperthyroidism and ophthalmopathy. Amplification targeted TCR beta CDR3 regions from RNA transcripts. RT-PCR in the first round (using the HTBI primer set) targeted the TCR CDR3. TCRdb re-derived calls from the multiplex PCR reads in MiXCR, one entry per CDR3 protein. This table holds over 500,000 distinct CDR3 sequences, roughly 16% found once. V was cut by 10 bases and J by 3 bases, with 12 bases left in between. The CDR3 spans 13 residues. CDR1 and CDR2 from the germline V gene are MDHEN and SYDVKM.

The receptor was isolated from a woman aged 30 to 39 with Graves' ophthalmopathy. The specimen was blood. The chain employs TRBV28 and TRBJ1-4, with D unclear. Written as DNA, the CDR3 is TGTGCCATAGGCGGGTCCCCTAATGAAAAACTGTTTTTT. Its translation: CAIGGSPNEKLFF.